The 11 T cell receptor delta chains given below trace back to one sample, sequenced in a study of Vγ9Vδ2 T cells in congenital toxoplasmosis. A single-tube template-switch cDNA reaction was primed with TRGC- and TRDC-specific primers. Both the TRGC1 and TRGC2 constant genes were targeted by the TRGC primer. TCRdb reanalysed the reads with CATT. The sample has approximately 830 delta-chain clones, roughly 50% seen once. Sequencing input: gamma-delta T cells from blood. All receptors derive from a child younger than 10 born to a mother with Toxoplasma gondii infection during pregnancy, either congenitally infected or uninfected (not recorded which).

A word on this clone: It is likely a read error: a sequence one base away is far more abundant. The same CDR3 can be traced to other DNA sequences in this sample. The V gene is TRDV1, the J gene TRDJ1; 11 nucleotides align to TRDD3. The J gene was missing in TCRdb and was found by matching the end of the DNA to germline. V lost 4 bases, J lost 1 base, and 29 bases stayed unmatched. The CDR3 totals 24 residues. Germline V lookup: CDR1 TSWWSYY, CDR2 QGS. CDR3 loop: CALGVSTLPAGGYLGGRPTDKLIF. CDR3 sequence (DNA): TGTGCTCTTGGGGTCTCCACCCTTCCAGCTGGGGGATACCTGGGCGGTCGACCCACCGATAAACTCATCTTT.

Concerning this clone itself: A much larger clone is a single base away; this may be a read error. V and J are TRDV2 and TRDJ2; 10 bases agree with TRDD3. This CDR3 region has 14 residues. The germline gives CDR1 GEAIGNYY, CDR2 EKD. For the CDR3, the DNA is TGTGCCGGTGACATACTGGGGGATACAGCACAACTCTTCTTT. Translated: CAGDILGDTAQLFF.

By share, this clone counts as large (0.1 to 1%). V usage is TRDV2 and J usage is TRDJ3, with 10 bases fitting TRDD3. The germline CDR1 and CDR2 sequences are GEAIGNYY and EKD. The CDR3 loop spans 19 amino acids. The trim removed 0 bases at V and 0 bases at J, leaving 4 bases unmatched. CDR3 sequence (DNA): TGTGCCTGTGACACCGTACTGGGGGATCTCTCCTGGGACACCCGACAGATGTTTTTC. Its translation is CACDTVLGDLSWDTRQMFF.

Note on this clone: Sequence at one end of the junction differs from germline and may be a read error. The V gene is TRDV1, the J gene TRDJ1; weak D call: TRDD3 (6 bases). Germline CDR1 TSWWSYY, CDR2 QGS. The CDR3 totals 20 residues. The CDR3 nucleotides are TGTGCTCTTGGGGATCAAGGAATCCTCCCCCACTGGGTGATTACCGATAATCTCATCTTT. Its translation is CALGDQGILPHWVITDNLIF.

Turning to this clone: A far larger clone lies a single base away; this is likely a read error. The V and J genes are TRDV2 and TRDJ1; 7 nucleotides align to TRDD3. This CDR3 contains 17 residues. Germline V gives CDR1 GEAIGNYY, CDR2 EKD. CDR3 loop: CARDTLPGGYDTDKLIF. The CDR3 nucleotides read TGTGCCCGTGACACCCTCCCTGGAGGATACGACACCGATAAACTCATCTTT.

By sample fraction, this clone is medium-sized. A far larger clone is a single base away, which makes a read error likely. The chain combines TRDV2 with TRDJ2, with 7 bases aligning to TRDD3. CDR3 length: 14 residues. CDR1 is GEAIGNYY and CDR2 is EKD in the germline V gene. Unmatched junction bases numbered 1, after V lost 0 bases and J lost 4 bases. CDR3: CACDTWGRTAQLFF. The CDR3 DNA reads TGTGCCTGTGACACCTGGGGGAGGACAGCACAACTCTTCTTT.

As regards this clone: A single base is all that separates this from a far larger clone, so a read error is likely. This CDR3 is also generated by other DNA sequences in the sample. The chain combines TRDV1 with TRDJ1; TRDD3 matches 7 bases. No J segment appears in TCRdb, so it was assigned here by matching the sequence to germline. The CDR3 consists of 20 residues. Per the germline V gene, CDR1 is TSWWSYY and CDR2 is QGS. The trim removed 3 bases at V and 2 bases at J, leaving 21 bases unmatched. The DNA of the CDR3 is TGTGCTCTTGGGGATCAAGGAATCCTCCCCCACTGGGGTATTACCGATAAACTCATCTTT. It yields the protein CALGDQGILPHWGITDKLIF.

As regards this clone: A far larger clone is only one base removed, so a read error is likely. The rearrangement joins TRDV2 to TRDJ2; 8 bases fit TRDD3. The J gene is not listed in TCRdb, so it was assigned here from a DNA match to germline. The length of the CDR3 is 15 residues. CDR1 is GEAIGNYY, CDR2 EKD, per germline. The CDR3 nucleotides are TGTGCCTGGGACATACTGGGGGGTACGACAGCACAACTCTTCTTT. It translates to CAWDILGGTTAQLFF.

Turning to this clone: TCRdb records a much larger clone's protein for this DNA, with a difference at residue 4 that likely arises from a read error; the protein given is the translation of the DNA. V is TRDV1 and J is TRDJ1; 13 bases fit TRDD3. As TCRdb names no J gene, one was assigned here on the basis of a DNA match to germline. The V gene end was trimmed by 8 bases and the J gene end by 2 bases; junction bases not matched to a gene: 29. The CDR3 has 23 residues. Germline CDR1 reads TSWWSYY; CDR2 reads QGS. This chain's CDR3 is CALPVPARVLGDTERLGTDKLIF. The CDR3 bases are TGTGCTCTTCCGGTTCCGGCCAGGGTACTGGGGGATACGGAGCGACTAGGTACCGATAAACTCATCTTT.

Note on this clone: A read error is likely here: a far larger clone is one base away. The V gene is TRDV2, the J gene TRDJ3, with TRDD3 matching over 7 bases. Germline matching of the DNA provided the J gene here, since TCRdb leaves it blank. Germline V gene data show CDR1 as GEAIGNYY and CDR2 as EKD. This CDR3 has 18 residues. The CDR3 protein is CACDTGYASSWDIRQMFF. CDR3 nucleotide sequence: TGTGCCTGTGACACCGGATACGCTAGCTCCTGGGACATCCGACAGATGTTTTTC.

A few counts support this clone. This likely traces to a read error, being one base from a far larger clone. Other DNA sequences from this sample encode an identical CDR3 as well. This chain uses TRDV3 with TRDJ1, with TRDD3 matching 8 bases. Germline V CDR1 and CDR2: TVYSNPD, GDNSRS (reference sequence). With 2 bases clipped from V and 0 bases from J, the junction kept 14 bases outside the gene matches. CDR3 length equals 17 residues. CDR3 sequence (DNA): TGTGCCTTTTCTTCTCGGCCTGGGGGAACGTACACCGATAAACTCATCTTT. Translation: CAFSSRPGGTYTDKLIF.